Detailed here is one TCR beta chain. Its antigen is not yet known. It has no much larger one-base neighbor in the sample; base qualities were not kept. In total, about 650 healthy bone marrow donors made up the cohort. Cohort members were all nominally healthy when sampled, although unrecorded immune exposures were likely present. The donor was CMV seropositive and was included in the group of approximately 300 seropositive cohort members. Each donor provided a peripheral blood sample, and peripheral blood mononuclear cells were used for TCR beta sequencing. The Qiagen DNeasy Blood Extraction Kit was used to extract genomic DNA from the blood cell samples. The sample originates from a study of cytomegalovirus exposure and HLA in healthy donors (dated by TCRdb to the late 2010s). Study-wide context: An earlier analysis of several hundred of the donors reported 250 to 300 Gb of sequence data and roughly 110 million unique TCR beta sequences from roughly 200 million T cells. An early release covering roughly 600 HLA-typed donors comprised around 300 gigabases of sequencing data and tens of millions of unique TCR sequences. The genetic ancestry cluster associated with self-reported Caucasian donors included 81% of the 350 to 500 genotyped donors. The study aimed to test whether cataloging public T cell receptors could reveal signatures of past pathogen exposure. The T cell repertoires of 666 subjects were profiled by immunosequencing and related to cytomegalovirus serostatus. In addition to the first cohort of several hundred subjects, a separate validation cohort of some 120 different subjects was used. The study combined high-throughput TCR immunosequencing, statistical association of individual TCRs with disease status, and machine learning to predict cytomegalovirus infection status. To study patterns of TCR occurrence, a later analysis re-analyzed previously published TCR beta repertoires from around 660 donors and added high-resolution HLA genotyping. The later analysis used no new phenotypic data to find candidate immune exposures, relying instead on TCR beta sequences and their occurrence across donors. An earlier analysis of roughly 580 of the donors used high-throughput TCR beta sequencing to judge whether each TCR beta V gene segment behaved as functional or pseudogenic. Donor age, sex, ethnicity and CMV serostatus were compiled alongside the repertoire data. A later genetic analysis took genome-wide SNP genotypes for about 55% of the 666 donors and used that subset as a discovery cohort. Every repertoire in the discovery cohort had been generated on one and the same sequencing platform. HLA typing included class I and class II loci at four-digit resolution. The number of typed donors differed by locus: about 620-640 for A, B, C, DRB1 and DQB1; 500 to 550 for DQA1; 606 for DPA1; and 400 to 480 for DPB1. Roughly five DR-DQ haplotypes were treated as single units for association and clustering because of strong linkage in the cohort. On average, around 230,000 unique TCR beta nucleotide sequences were sequenced per donor among a few hundred genotyped donors of the cohort, with roughly 18% of those sequences being non-productive. The paper's findings and limits, for the study overall: In a later analysis, HLA-associated TCR beta chains were found to be more clonally expanded and to have lower generation probabilities than equally common non-associated chains. According to a later analysis, TCR association rates differed among HLA loci, with DRB1 alleles showing the most associated TCRs and HLA-C alleles showing the fewest. Most CMV-associated TCR beta chains appeared to be HLA-restricted in a later analysis, and the HLA associations seemed to be driven largely by CMV exposure. The study listed 150 to 200 TCR beta chains as associated with cytomegalovirus. At a false discovery rate of 0.05, a later analysis linked about 16,000 TCR beta sequences to specific HLA alleles. According to the authors, the approach could potentially be generalized to other disease states and immunological phenotypes. A group of highly shared sequence variants was considered likely to be a technical artifact of the sequencing pipeline. Only TCR beta chains were sequenced in this cohort, and the absence of alpha or paired-chain data limited detectable features. The 87-base-pair reads could not distinguish some IMGT-functional V segments, including TRBV6-2 and TRBV6-3, so those segments were excluded. In vitro tests confirmed that three of the cytomegalovirus-associated TCR beta chains recognize cytomegalovirus antigens. Because counts were too low, under 20 rarely observed V segments, including chromosome 9 orphons, were left out of the earlier analysis of 587 of the donors. In an earlier analysis of more than 450 of the donors, most TCR beta V segments were observed in productive rearrangements about 87% or about 30% of the time, broadly matching IMGT annotations. Cytomegalovirus status was reported to be diagnosed by the classifier with high specificity and sensitivity in both the original and validation cohorts. A further reported finding was that TCR beta sequences accurately predicted the HLA-A and HLA-B alleles for most subjects in the first cohort. CMV serostatus was the only immune exposure information available for the cohort. Across donors, most TCR sequences were observed very rarely, whereas some public TCRs were present in many individuals. V-gene and J-gene trimming of TCR beta chains was associated with a missense DCLRE1C variant in a later genetic analysis, and the association was replicated in an independent cohort. Roughly uniform sequencing depth across donors was assumed in presence/absence analyses, although this assumption may not hold. According to a later genetic analysis, donors in an Asian-associated ancestry cluster had fewer N-insertions in productive TCRs than the roughly 700-donor mean. When HLA alleles, especially DR and DQ, strongly co-occurred, TCR associations were difficult to assign to individual alleles. Correlated functional status among segregating V segments might reflect linkage disequilibrium, but an unknown experimental factor could not be ruled out. Because HLA typing was missing for some donors at each locus, association tests included only the typed subset. A later analysis reported that several top co-occurrence clusters appeared linked to parvovirus B19, influenza, CMV and Epstein-Barr virus.

The receptor library was made with the immunoSEQ multiplex PCR assay. A mixture of 60 forward primers for TCR Vbeta segments and 13 reverse primers for TCR Jbeta segments was used in the multiplex PCR. The CDR3 region of rearranged TCR beta genes was amplified from genomic DNA with a multiplex PCR assay. On the Illumina HiSeq System, the amplified TCR beta libraries were sequenced as 87-base-pair reads. Per the authors' processing: A later analysis counted 75 million to 100 million unique TCR beta chains across the 640 or so repertoires, and 10 million to 12 million of these chains were shared by at least two donors. Raw reads were error-corrected and collapsed into unique sequences with a nearest-neighbor algorithm that merged closely related sequences to remove PCR and sequencing errors. To assign V, D and J gene segments, CDR3 sequences were aligned to IMGT reference sequences. For a sequence to be retained, at least a six-nucleotide match to both a V gene segment and a J gene segment was required. A rearrangement counted as productive if the CDR3 had no stop codons and remained in frame with V and J, and every other rearrangement counted as non-productive. CDR3 was defined by IMGT convention, running from the second conserved V-encoded cysteine to the conserved J-encoded phenylalanine. Sequences without an unambiguous match to a single V gene segment were excluded from the earlier analysis of 587 of the donors. In an earlier analysis of approximately 590 of the donors, V segments were called functional above 56.7% productive rearrangements and were called segregating when the between-donor standard deviation exceeded 5%. A statistical classification framework was built for diagnosing cytomegalovirus status from the catalog of TCR beta chain sequences. A later analysis assigned V and J genes by comparing TCR nucleotide sequences with IMGT/GENE-DB human TR gene sequences. Using the TCRdist pipeline, a later analysis assigned CDR3 sequences along with most-parsimonious VDJ recombination scenarios. In a later analysis, each TCR beta chain was defined by its CDR3 amino acid sequence together with its V-gene family, and reads lacking a unique V-gene family were excluded. As a way to deal with suspected cross-contamination and a sequencing artifact, a later analysis dropped approximately 590 nucleotide sequences that were highly shared and had low generation probability. In a later analysis, a clonal expansion index for each public chain was calculated from normalized within-repertoire ranks of inferred template counts. In a later analysis, generation probabilities were computed using a VDJ recombination model fitted to out-of-frame rearrangements, and the results were checked against IGoR. Hypergeometric tests were used in a later analysis to score TCR-TCR, TCR-HLA and TCR-CMV co-occurrence, with a repertoire-size bias correction applied to the TCR pairs. To estimate false discovery rates, a later analysis permuted the HLA or CMV assignments 20 times. In a later analysis, co-occurring TCRs were grouped using DBSCAN, and TCRdist sequence similarity was added for clustering within HLA-allele-positive subsets. Repertoires with fewer than 30,000 or more than 120,000 public chains, plus five repertoires with anomalous nucleotide sharing, were excluded from co-occurrence clustering. TCRdb provides this immuneACCESS table in a form limited to in-frame rearrangements. Some clones are lacking; in checked studies, under half of them reflect an unresolved V gene, and why the rest are absent is not known. The D gene and trimming were derived from the DNA, and the V and J assignments and clone size from that table. This sample has about 210,000 clones in its table, and more than 70% of those were observed once. Clones ranked in the top ten supply 1.5% to 2% of the sample.

CDR1 SGHKS and CDR2 YYEKEE are derived from the germline V gene (reference sequence). From cysteine to phenylalanine, the CDR3 is 15 amino acids long. Solely the CDR3 DNA is kept, with 45 bases framed from the first base. Between the V and J ends, shortened by 0 bases and 1 base respectively, the junction contains 10 bases. This TCR derives from a man in his forties in good health and CMV-seropositive. The specimen was PBMCs. The chain employs TRBV5-5 and TRBJ1-1; TRBD1 is perhaps the D gene, given 5 matching bases. The DNA is as follows: TGTGCCAGCAGCTTGGAGGGGATGCAGAACACTGAAGCTTTCTTT. It codes for CASSLEGMQNTEAFF.